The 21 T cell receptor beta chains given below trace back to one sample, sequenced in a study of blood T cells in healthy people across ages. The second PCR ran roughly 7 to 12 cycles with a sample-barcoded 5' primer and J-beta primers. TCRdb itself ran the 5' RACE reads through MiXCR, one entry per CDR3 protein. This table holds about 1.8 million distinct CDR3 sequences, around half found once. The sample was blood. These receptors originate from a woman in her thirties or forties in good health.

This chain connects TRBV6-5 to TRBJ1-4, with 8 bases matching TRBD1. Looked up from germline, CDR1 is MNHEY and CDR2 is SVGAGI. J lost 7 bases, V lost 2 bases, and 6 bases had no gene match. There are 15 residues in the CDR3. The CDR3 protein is CASSYRQGSGEKLFF. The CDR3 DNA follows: TGTGCCAGCAGTTACCGACAGGGGTCAGGTGAAAAACTGTTTTTT.

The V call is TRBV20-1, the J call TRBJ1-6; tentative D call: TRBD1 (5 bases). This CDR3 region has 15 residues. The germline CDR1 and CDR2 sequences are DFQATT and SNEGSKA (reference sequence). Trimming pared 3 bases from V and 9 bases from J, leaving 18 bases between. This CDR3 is CSARERQNLGSPLHF. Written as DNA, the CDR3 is TGCAGTGCTAGGGAAAGACAGAACTTGGGTTCACCCCTCCACTTT.

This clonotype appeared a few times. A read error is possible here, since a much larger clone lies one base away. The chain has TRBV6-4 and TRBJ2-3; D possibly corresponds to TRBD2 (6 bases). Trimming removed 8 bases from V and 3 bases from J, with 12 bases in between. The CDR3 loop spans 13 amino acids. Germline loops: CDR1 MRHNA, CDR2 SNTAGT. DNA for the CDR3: TGTGCCAGCTGCGTAGCGGATACAGATACGCAGTATTTT. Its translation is CASCVADTDTQYF.

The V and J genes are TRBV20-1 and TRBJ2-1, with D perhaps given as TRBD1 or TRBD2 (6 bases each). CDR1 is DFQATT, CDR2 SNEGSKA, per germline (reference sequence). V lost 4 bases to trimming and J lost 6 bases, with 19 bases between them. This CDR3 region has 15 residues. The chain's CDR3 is CSATGPGGVRNEQFF. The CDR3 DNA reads TGCAGTGCTACGGGTCCCGGGGGCGTTCGCAATGAGCAGTTCTTC.

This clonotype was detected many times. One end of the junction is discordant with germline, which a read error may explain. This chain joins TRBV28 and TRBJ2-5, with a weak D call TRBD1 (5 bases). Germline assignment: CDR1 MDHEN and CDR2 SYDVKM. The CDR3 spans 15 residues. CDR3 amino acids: CGSQPPQGSQETQYF. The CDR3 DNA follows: TGTGGCAGCCAGCCCCCCCAGGGATCGCAAGAGACCCAGTACTTC.

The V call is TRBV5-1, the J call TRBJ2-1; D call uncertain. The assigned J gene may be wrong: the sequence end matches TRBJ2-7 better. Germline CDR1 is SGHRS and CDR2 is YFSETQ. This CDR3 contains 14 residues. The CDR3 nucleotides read TGCGCCAGTGGTCTCACAAGCTCCTACAATGAGCAGTACTTC. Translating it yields CASGLTSSYNEQYF.

CDR3 residues: CASSLAGRVKDEQYF. The CDR3 DNA reads as TGTGCCAGCAGCTTAGCAGGCAGGGTAAAAGACGAGCAGTACTTC. The chain is built from TRBV13 and TRBJ2-5; a possible D gene is TRBD1 (5 bases). Matching the DNA end better, TRBJ2-7 makes the J call doubtful. This CDR3 has 15 residues. Germline assignment: CDR1 PRHDT and CDR2 FYEKMQ (reference sequence).

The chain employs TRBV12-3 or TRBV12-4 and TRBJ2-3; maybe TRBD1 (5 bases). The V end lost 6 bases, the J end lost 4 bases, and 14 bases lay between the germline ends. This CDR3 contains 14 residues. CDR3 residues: CASRSTVRADTQYF. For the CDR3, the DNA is TGTGCCAGCAGATCGACAGTGAGAGCAGATACGCAGTATTTT.

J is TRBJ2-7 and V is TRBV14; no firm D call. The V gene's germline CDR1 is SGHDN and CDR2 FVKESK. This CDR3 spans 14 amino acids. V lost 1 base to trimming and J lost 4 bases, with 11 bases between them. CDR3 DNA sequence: TGTGCCAGCAGCCAAGGATTGGACGGATACGAGCAGTACTTC. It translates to CASSQGLDGYEQYF.

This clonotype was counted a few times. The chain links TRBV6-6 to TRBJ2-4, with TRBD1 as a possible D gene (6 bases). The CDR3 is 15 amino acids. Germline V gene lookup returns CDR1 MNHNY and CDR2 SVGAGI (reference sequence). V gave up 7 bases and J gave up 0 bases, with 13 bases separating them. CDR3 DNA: TGTGCCAGCACCCTTAGGGGGTTAGCCAAAAACATTCAGTACTTC. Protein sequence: CASTLRGLAKNIQYF.

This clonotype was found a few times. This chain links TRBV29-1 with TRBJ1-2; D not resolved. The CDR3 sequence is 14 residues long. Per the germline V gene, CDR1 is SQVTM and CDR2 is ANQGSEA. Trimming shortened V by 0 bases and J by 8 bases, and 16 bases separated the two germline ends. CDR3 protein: CSVEEWSSLRGYTF. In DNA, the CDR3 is TGCAGCGTTGAAGAGTGGTCCAGTCTCAGGGGCTACACCTTC.

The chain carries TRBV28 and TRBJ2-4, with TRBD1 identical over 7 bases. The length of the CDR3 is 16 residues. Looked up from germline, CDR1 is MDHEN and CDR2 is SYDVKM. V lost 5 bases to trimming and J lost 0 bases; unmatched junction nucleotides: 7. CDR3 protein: CASSQTGLRAKNIQYF. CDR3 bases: TGTGCCAGCAGTCAGACAGGGTTAAGAGCCAAAAACATTCAGTACTTC.

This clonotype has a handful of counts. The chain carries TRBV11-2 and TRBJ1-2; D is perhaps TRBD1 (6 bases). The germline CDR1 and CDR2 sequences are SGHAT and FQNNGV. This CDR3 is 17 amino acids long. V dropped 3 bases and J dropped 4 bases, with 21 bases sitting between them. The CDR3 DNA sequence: TGTGCCAGCAGCTTCGGGCAGGGGTCCGTTTCAACCTATGGCTACACCTTC. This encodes CASSFGQGSVSTYGYTF.

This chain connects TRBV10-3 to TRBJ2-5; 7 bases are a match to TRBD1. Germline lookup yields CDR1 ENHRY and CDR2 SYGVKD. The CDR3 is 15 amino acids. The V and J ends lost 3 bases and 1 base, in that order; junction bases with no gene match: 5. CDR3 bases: TGTGCCATCAGTGACCTGGGACAGCCCCAAGAGACCCAGTACTTC. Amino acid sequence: CAISDLGQPQETQYF.

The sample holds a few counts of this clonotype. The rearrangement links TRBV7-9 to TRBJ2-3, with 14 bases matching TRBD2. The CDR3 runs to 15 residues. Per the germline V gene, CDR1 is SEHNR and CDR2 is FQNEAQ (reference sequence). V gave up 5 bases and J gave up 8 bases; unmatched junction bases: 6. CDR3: CASSQTSGGARTQYF. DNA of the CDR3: TGTGCCAGCAGCCAGACTAGCGGGGGGGCTCGTACGCAGTATTTT. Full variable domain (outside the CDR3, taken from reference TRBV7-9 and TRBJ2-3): DTGVSQNPRHKITKRGQNVTFRCDPISEHNRLYWYRQTLGQGPEFLTYFQNEAQLEKSRLLSDRFSAERPKGSFSTLEIQRTEQGDSAMYLCASSQTSGGARTQYFGPGTRLTVL.

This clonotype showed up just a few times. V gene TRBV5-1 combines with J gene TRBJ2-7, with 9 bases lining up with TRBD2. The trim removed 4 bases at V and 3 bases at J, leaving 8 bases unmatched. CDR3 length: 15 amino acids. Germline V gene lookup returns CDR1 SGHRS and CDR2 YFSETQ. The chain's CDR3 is CASSRPGLAGYEQYF. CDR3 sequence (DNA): TGCGCCAGCAGCAGGCCGGGACTAGCCGGCTACGAGCAGTACTTC.

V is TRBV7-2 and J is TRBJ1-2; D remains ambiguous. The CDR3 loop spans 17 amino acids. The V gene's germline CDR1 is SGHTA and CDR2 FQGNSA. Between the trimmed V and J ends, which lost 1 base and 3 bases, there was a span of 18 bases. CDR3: CASSLDRRPGRDYGYTF. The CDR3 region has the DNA TGTGCCAGCAGCTTAGATCGAAGGCCTGGCCGGGACTATGGCTACACCTTC.

The CDR3 bases are TGTGCCAGCCTTTCAGGCTATGGCTACACCTTC. This gives the protein CASLSGYGYTF. The chain is built from TRBV21-1 and TRBJ1-2. TRBV21-1 is a pseudogene. CDR3 length equals 11 residues.

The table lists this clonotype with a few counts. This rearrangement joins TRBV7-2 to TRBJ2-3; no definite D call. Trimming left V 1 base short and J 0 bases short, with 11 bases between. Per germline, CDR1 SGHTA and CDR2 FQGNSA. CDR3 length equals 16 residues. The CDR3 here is CASSLDLVPSTDTQYF. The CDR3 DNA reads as TGTGCCAGCAGCTTAGATCTGGTCCCCAGCACAGATACGCAGTATTTT.

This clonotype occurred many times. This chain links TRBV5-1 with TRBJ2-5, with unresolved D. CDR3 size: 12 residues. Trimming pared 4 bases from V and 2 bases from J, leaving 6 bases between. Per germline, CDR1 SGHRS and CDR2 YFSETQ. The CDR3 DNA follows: TGCGCCAGCAGCATACCTCAAGAGACCCAGTACTTC. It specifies CASSIPQETQYF.

The CDR3 nucleotides are TGCGCCAGCAGCACGGGGGACTCGGGAGATACGCAGTATTTT. Translating gives CASSTGDSGDTQYF. The V call is TRBV5-1, the J call TRBJ2-3; D may be TRBD2 (6 bases). This CDR3 comprises 14 residues. Trimming took off 4 bases at V and 5 bases at J, with 14 bases between the two ends. Germline assignment: CDR1 SGHRS and CDR2 YFSETQ.